The 27 T cell receptor beta chains listed next were all sequenced from one sample in a study of low-dose radiotherapy and immunotherapy resistance in tumors. The time point is: before trial treatment. Primers used for first-strand cDNA, a TRAV- and TRBV-specific set, covered both alpha and beta chains. TCRs underwent about 20 PCR cycles of amplification with a constant-region primer and V-primer adapter. Via MiXCR, TCRdb re-called the reads, giving one row per CDR3 protein. The sample consists of around 80,000 distinct CDR3 sequences, 15% to 20% of them appearing once. The sequencing used PBMCs, collected before treatment. The receptors stem from a male donor with prostate cancer.

This clonotype was counted ten times or more. The chain employs TRBV20-1 and TRBJ1-6; 10 nucleotides agree with TRBD1. Trimming took 3 bases from V and 7 from J; bases not matched to a gene: 6. CDR1 DFQATT and CDR2 SNEGSKA come from the germline V gene (reference sequence). This CDR3 is 15 amino acids long. The DNA for the CDR3 is TGCAGTGCTAGGGGCAGGACAGGGGGGAATTCACCCCTCCACTTT. It translates to CSARGRTGGNSPLHF.

Within the sample, this clonotype is medium-sized. This chain links TRBV4-2 with TRBJ2-3; D possibly corresponds to TRBD2 (6 bases). Trimming stripped 4 bases from V and 4 bases from J, with 9 bases between. CDR1 and CDR2 from the germline V gene are LGHNA and YNFKEQ. The CDR3 has 13 residues. Here the CDR3 DNA reads TGTGCCAGCAGCCGGGGGGTCCCAGATACGCAGTATTTT. Translation: CASSRGVPDTQYF.

This clonotype was counted ten times or more. This chain uses TRBV29-1 with TRBJ2-5, with no clear D. The V and J ends lost 1 base and 4 bases respectively, with 13 bases between them. The CDR3 totals 14 residues. Germline V gene sequence: CDR1 SQVTM, CDR2 ANQGSEA. The CDR3 reads CSVEVGPRRETQYF. The CDR3 nucleotides read TGCAGCGTTGAAGTTGGTCCCAGAAGAGAGACCCAGTACTTC.

There are many counts of this clonotype. This chain joins TRBV12-5 and TRBJ2-4; possibly TRBD1 for D (6 bases). CDR1 LGHNT and CDR2 FRNRAP come from the germline V gene. V was cut by 2 bases and J by 4 bases, with 12 bases left in between. This CDR3 has 15 residues. The CDR3 region has the DNA TGTGCTAGTGGTTTGCCGCAGGGGTCTAAAAACATTCAGTACTTC. The encoded protein is CASGLPQGSKNIQYF.

This clonotype was counted only a few times. The V call is TRBV5-1, the J call TRBJ1-1, with 8 bases identical to TRBD1. The CDR3 length is 14 residues. Germline V gene lookup returns CDR1 SGHRS and CDR2 YFSETQ. V was pared by 4 bases and J by 11 bases, with 13 bases of the junction left unmatched. The DNA for the CDR3 is TGCGCCAGCAGCCCCAGGACAGGGATCCTTGATGCTTTCTTT. Translated: CASSPRTGILDAFF.

This clonotype was observed at least ten times. The chain uses TRBV13 and TRBJ2-6, with D possibly being TRBD1 (6 bases). The germline V and J ends were trimmed by 5 bases and 0 bases, with 17 bases remaining between them. Germline V gene data show CDR1 as PRHDT and CDR2 as FYEKMQ (reference sequence). This CDR3 is built from 18 residues. In nucleotides, the CDR3 is TGTGCCAGCAGCCCTTCACAGGGCTCCCTCTCTGGGGCCAACGTCCTGACTTTC. This translates into CASSPSQGSLSGANVLTF. The full variable domain, in which reference TRBV13 and TRBJ2-6 provide the parts outside the CDR3, is AAGVIQSPRHLIKEKRETATLKCYPIPRHDTVYWYQQGPGQDPQFLISFYEKMQSDKGSIPDRFSAQQFSDYHSELNMSSLELGDSALYFCASSPSQGSLSGANVLTFGAGSRLTVL.

This clonotype was found many times. This chain connects TRBV4-2 to TRBJ1-6, with D possibly matching TRBD1 (6 bases). CDR1 is LGHNA, CDR2 YNFKEQ, per germline. The CDR3 sequence is 14 residues long. Trimming pared 3 bases from V and 9 bases from J, leaving 12 bases between. The CDR3 DNA reads TGTGCCAGCAGCCAGAAGGACAGAACTTCACCCCTCCACTTT. This sequence encodes CASSQKDRTSPLHF.

There are many counts of this clonotype. This chain joins TRBV30 and TRBJ2-7, with D possibly TRBD2 on 5 matching bases. Germline assignment: CDR1 GTSNPN and CDR2 SVGIG (reference sequence). The CDR3 loop spans 15 amino acids. The V end lost 1 base, the J end lost 5 bases, and 18 bases lay between the germline ends. CDR3 nucleotides: TGTGCCTGGAGTGGTCAGGCTTTTAGCGCGAACGAGCAGTACTTC. Encoded protein: CAWSGQAFSANEQYF.

This clonotype was recorded at least ten times. J is TRBJ2-7 and V is TRBV6-2 or TRBV6-3; 13 nucleotides agree with TRBD2. The V and J ends lost 5 bases and 2 bases, in that order; junction bases with no gene match: 12. The CDR3 is 18 residues long. Germline CDR1 reads MNHEY; CDR2 reads SVGEGT. CDR3 protein: CASSQAVKGTSGTYEQYF. CDR3 in DNA: TGTGCCAGCAGTCAGGCGGTAAAAGGGACTAGCGGGACCTACGAGCAGTACTTC.

This clonotype was counted ten times or more. This rearrangement joins TRBV11-2 to TRBJ1-5; D perhaps matches TRBD1 (6 bases). The V and J ends lost 1 base and 4 bases respectively, with 17 bases between them. The germline V gene has CDR1 SGHAT and CDR2 FQNNGV. CDR3 length: 17 residues. CDR3 nucleotide sequence: TGTGCCAGCAGCTTAGGTTCGATCGGGGGGGCGAATCAGCCCCAGCATTTT. This translates into CASSLGSIGGANQPQHF.

This clonotype came up many times. The chain links TRBV29-1 to TRBJ2-3, with D perhaps being TRBD1 or TRBD2 (5 bases each). CDR1 SQVTM and CDR2 ANQGSEA come from the germline V gene. Trimming took off 8 bases at V and 6 bases at J, with 21 bases between the two ends. This CDR3 comprises 14 residues. This CDR3 is CSTPGTVRADTQYF. The CDR3 DNA reads as TGCAGCACCCCCGGGACGGTGAGAGCCGATACGCAGTATTTT.

This clonotype was recorded only once. The DNA of the CDR3 is TGTGCCAGCAGTTCGCCAGGGACTAGCGGCAATGAGCAGTTCTTC. This gives the protein CASSSPGTSGNEQFF. The chain links TRBV27 to TRBJ2-1; 11 nucleotides agree with TRBD2. CDR3 length: 15 amino acids. V lost 4 bases and J lost 6; bases outside the gene matches: 5. Germline values: CDR1 MNHEY, CDR2 SMNVEV (reference sequence).

This clonotype has a count of ten or more. The chain uses TRBV2 and TRBJ2-3; a possible D gene is TRBD2 (7 bases). The CDR3 is made up of 13 amino acids. Trimming pared 0 bases from V and 8 bases from J, leaving 9 bases between. Germline values: CDR1 SNHLY, CDR2 FYNNEI. The CDR3 sequence is CASSEARGATQYF. The CDR3 DNA reads as TGTGCCAGCAGTGAAGCACGGGGGGCTACGCAGTATTTT.

V is TRBV7-2 and J is TRBJ2-7; TRBD2 aligns across 10 bases. The CDR3 has 16 residues. Germline values: CDR1 SGHTA, CDR2 FQGNSA. The ends lost 3 bases at V and 2 bases at J; junction bases unmatched: 7. CDR3 in amino acids: CASSLGSGGSTYEQYF. The CDR3 nucleotides read TGTGCCAGCAGCTTGGGTAGCGGGGGGAGCACCTACGAGCAGTACTTC.

Ten or more counts support this clonotype. The CDR3 bases are TGTGCCAGCAGTTCAACGGTGTGGGATAGCGGGAAGAGCTCCTACAATGAGCAGTTCTTC. It translates to CASSSTVWDSGKSSYNEQFF. V usage is TRBV27 and J usage is TRBJ2-1; 8 bases are a match to TRBD2. Looked up from germline, CDR1 is MNHEY and CDR2 is SMNVEV (reference sequence). V lost 4 bases and J lost 0; bases outside the gene matches: 17. This CDR3 is built from 20 residues.

This clonotype was found many times. The gene calls are TRBV7-2 and TRBJ2-7, with 8 bases lining up with TRBD1. The CDR3 consists of 13 residues. In germline, CDR1 is SGHTA, CDR2 FQGNSA. The junction had 2 bases not matched to a gene; V was cut back by 4 bases and J by 3 bases. The CDR3 DNA sequence: TGTGCCAGCAGCTGGGACAGGATCTACGAGCAGTACTTC. Its protein product is CASSWDRIYEQYF.

This clonotype was counted many times. J is TRBJ2-1 and V is TRBV20-1, with 8 bases lining up with TRBD2. Trimming cost V 1 base and J 8 bases; bases outside gene matches: 7. There are 14 residues in the CDR3. Germline values: CDR1 DFQATT, CDR2 SNEGSKA (reference sequence). This CDR3 reads CSARGRTSRYEQFF. CDR3 bases: TGCAGTGCTAGAGGGAGGACTAGCCGCTATGAGCAGTTCTTC.

This clonotype was seen at least ten times. The chain uses TRBV4-3 and TRBJ2-7, with 8 bases fitting TRBD1. Trimming took 2 bases from V and 2 from J; bases not matched to a gene: 5. Germline loops: CDR1 LGHNA, CDR2 YSLEER. CDR3 length: 15 residues. CDR3 nucleotides: TGCGCCAGCAGCCAATGGACAGGGAATCCCTACGAGCAGTACTTC. Translating it yields CASSQWTGNPYEQYF.

This clonotype was seen repeatedly, ten times or more. The V call is TRBV20-1, the J call TRBJ2-5; 7 bases line up with TRBD1. Germline loops: CDR1 DFQATT, CDR2 SNEGSKA (reference sequence). Trimming took 5 bases from V and 2 from J; bases not matched to a gene: 8. The CDR3 runs 14 residues. The DNA for the CDR3 is TGCAGTGCTCCTAGGGCAGGGGGTCAAGAGACCCAGTACTTC. Protein sequence: CSAPRAGGQETQYF.

In this sample, this clonotype turned up once. This is likely an artifact of a read error, given a far larger clone one base away. The CDR3 carries no conserved terminal phenylalanine or tryptophan, so it likely arises from a read error. This sequence joins TRBV4-3 and TRBJ2-3; 10 positions agree with TRBD2. The CDR3 totals 18 residues. With 4 bases clipped from V and 0 bases from J, the junction kept 10 bases outside the gene matches. CDR1 and CDR2 (germline): LGHNA, YSLEER. This CDR3 reads CASSLVAGGSSSTDTQYI. CDR3 nucleotide sequence: TGCGCCAGCAGCCTAGTAGCGGGGGGTTCCTCTAGCACAGATACGCAGTATATT.

In regard to this clonotype: A much larger clone sits a single nucleotide away, making a read error possible. This chain uses TRBV7-6 with TRBJ2-1; 16 bases line up with TRBD2. Per germline, CDR1 SGHVS and CDR2 FNYEAQ. This CDR3 is built from 17 residues. The CDR3 DNA sequence: TGTGCCAGCAGCACCCCGGGACTAGCGGGAGGGGTCGATGAGCGGTTCTTC. This gives the protein CASSTPGLAGGVDERFF.

This clonotype has ten or more counts. The chain recombines TRBV7-3 with TRBJ2-1, with 11 bases matching TRBD2. CDR3 length: 17 amino acids. Trimming took 0 bases from V and 7 from J; bases not matched to a gene: 8. Germline loops: CDR1 SGHTA, CDR2 FQGTGA. CDR3 sequence (DNA): TGTGCCAGCAGCTTAACAGCACTAGCGGGAGCGAAGAATGAGCAGTTCTTC. Protein: CASSLTALAGAKNEQFF.

About this clonotype itself: This likely came from a read error, as a far larger clone is one base away. V and J are TRBV11-2 and TRBJ2-1, with TRBD2 matching over 9 bases. Germline CDR1 SGHAT, CDR2 FQNNGV. This CDR3 has 17 residues. The trim removed 0 bases at V and 13 bases at J, leaving 16 bases unmatched. The chain's CDR3 is CASSLELAGGQAETQFF. The CDR3 coding sequence is TGTGCCAGCAGCTTAGAGTTGGCGGGGGGGCAGGCGGAGACCCAGTTCTTC.

This sequence joins TRBV27 and TRBJ2-7, with D unresolved. The V and J ends lost 7 bases and 4 bases respectively, with 11 bases between them. This CDR3 contains 12 residues. Looked up from germline, CDR1 is MNHEY and CDR2 is SMNVEV (reference sequence). CDR3 sequence reads: CASTLAWYEQYF. CDR3 DNA: TGTGCCAGCACCCTCGCGTGGTACGAGCAGTACTTC.

The table lists this clonotype with many counts. The rearrangement links TRBV12-3 or TRBV12-4 to TRBJ2-7; TRBD2 aligns across 14 bases. The CDR3 is 16 residues long. V was pared by 5 bases and J by 6 bases, with 9 bases of the junction left unmatched. The chain's CDR3 is CASSLGTSGGHREQYF. The DNA of the CDR3 is TGTGCCAGCAGTCTAGGGACTAGCGGGGGCCACCGCGAGCAGTACTTC.

This clonotype has a count of ten or more. The CDR3 sequence: CSAQGQSGAEAFF. Written as DNA, the CDR3 is TGCAGCGCTCAGGGACAGAGCGGCGCTGAAGCTTTCTTT. The chain uses TRBV29-1 and TRBJ1-1; 7 nucleotides align to TRBD1. CDR1 is SQVTM, CDR2 ANQGSEA, per germline. The CDR3 length is 13 residues. Losses at the gene ends were 7 bases for V and 6 bases for J; bases not matched to a gene: 11.

This clonotype was counted between two and nine times. The chain carries TRBV29-1 and TRBJ2-7; 10 bases match TRBD1. Germline trimming cut 7 bases from V and 5 bases from J; bases unmatched to any gene: 8. Germline V gives CDR1 SQVTM, CDR2 ANQGSEA. This CDR3 has 13 amino acids. The CDR3 spells CSALRQGAHEQYF. In nucleotides, the CDR3 is TGCAGCGCGCTAAGACAGGGGGCTCACGAGCAGTACTTC.